This T cell receptor beta chain was captured in a study of CD8 T cells in ankylosing spondylitis. Study-level results: Matched ankylosing spondylitis synovial fluid reportedly contained a significantly enriched population of disease-linked clones. Earlier reports found some motif variants in synovial fluid and blood in reactive arthritis. Seemingly characteristic of ankylosing spondylitis blood was a TCR beta motif consisting of 7 or 8 highly homologous variants.

5'-RACE, quantitative and with molecular barcodes, yielded the TCR beta libraries. TCRdb analysed the 5' RACE reads with MiXCR anew, one entry per CDR3 protein. The repertoire holds roughly 38,000 distinct CDR3 sequences, over 9% seen once, with approximately 15% in the top ten. This clonotype was seen only a few times. Its antigen is not known. Input material: blood, either unsorted or a sorted T cell fraction (not recorded which). The source is a male donor with ankylosing spondylitis or in good health (not recorded which).

The CDR3 DNA reads TGTGCCAGCAGAAGTAGACTAGCGGGAGCCTACGAGCAGTACTTC. The encoded protein is CASRSRLAGAYEQYF. The gene calls are TRBV5-4 and TRBJ2-7; 12 nucleotides align to TRBD2. V shed 5 bases and J 2 bases; nucleotides not matched to a gene: 5. The CDR3 covers 15 residues. CDR1 is SGHNT, CDR2 YYREEE, per germline (reference sequence).